The rows below give T cell receptor beta chains drawn from one sample of a study of spatial heterogeneity in lung cancer. TCRdb analysed the 5' RACE reads with MiXCR anew, one entry per CDR3 protein. The sample records roughly 120,000 distinct CDR3 sequences, more than 10% being singletons. Sequenced here: PBMCs, sampled at follow-up. All receptors come from a male donor with early-stage non-small cell lung cancer. Each CDR3 is given with its conserved first and last residue. Fields, in order: D gene, clone size, V gene, J gene, CDR3 protein, CDR3 DNA. D genes are given only for firm matches. Clone sizes are given selectively: once, few, many, or a class where the clone is expanded.

.	.	TRBV5-1	TRBJ2-3	CASSSLPSRASRDTQYF	TGCGCCAGCAGCTCCCTCCCTTCACGGGCCTCCCGGGATACGCAGTATTTT
.	.	TRBV28	TRBJ2-5	CASSPSLHRAYPRETQYF	TGTGCCAGCAGCCCGAGCCTCCACAGGGCATACCCTAGGGAGACCCAGTACTTC
TRBD2	.	TRBV4-2	TRBJ2-7	CASSSGLDYEQYF	TGTGCCAGCAGCTCAGGACTAGACTACGAGCAGTACTTC
.	.	TRBV4-3	TRBJ1-5	CASSQDMRNGQPQHF	TGCGCCAGCAGCCAAGATATGAGAAATGGTCAGCCCCAGCATTTT
.	.	TRBV25-1	TRBJ1-2	CASSASFMGYGYTF	TGTGCCAGCAGTGCCTCCTTCATGGGCTATGGCTACACCTTC
.	few	TRBV18	TRBJ2-1	CASSPSSEKTWNYNEQFF	TGTGCCAGCTCACCATCTAGCGAGAAGACATGGAACTACAATGAGCAGTTCTTC
.	few	TRBV29-1	TRBJ2-3	CSVVSLRSTDTQYF	TGCAGCGTTGTCTCTTTGCGGAGCACAGATACGCAGTATTTT
TRBD1	.	TRBV11-2	TRBJ2-1	CASSFRGRYNEQFF	TGTGCCAGCAGCTTCAGGGGGCGCTACAATGAGCAGTTCTTC
TRBD1	.	TRBV5-1	TRBJ2-3	CASSSLPGQGTDTQYF	TGCGCCAGCAGCTCCCTCCCGGGACAGGGCACAGATACGCAGTATTTT
.	few	TRBV4-2	TRBJ2-2	CASSRTTVGANTGELFF	TGTGCCAGCAGCCGTACAACGGTTGGCGCGAACACCGGGGAGCTGTTTTTT
TRBD2	many	TRBV6-6	TRBJ2-7	CASRPSSGGAYEQYF	TGTGCCAGCAGACCCTCTAGCGGGGGGGCCTACGAGCAGTACTTC
.	.	TRBV6-2/TRBV6-3	TRBJ2-5	CASSYYGLQETQYF	TGTGCCAGCAGTTACTACGGGTTACAAGAGACCCAGTACTTC
.	many	TRBV7-2	TRBJ2-7	CASSLAPATRASSYEQYF	TGTGCCAGCAGCTTAGCCCCAGCAACGCGGGCCTCTTCATACGAGCAGTACTTC
TRBD2	.	TRBV7-7	TRBJ2-2	CASSPGGAGELFF	TGTGCTAGCAGCCCGGGAGGGGCCGGGGAGCTGTTTTTT
.	many	TRBV4-3	TRBJ2-7	CASSQDGTHYEQYF	TGCGCCAGCAGCCAAGATGGCACCCACTACGAGCAGTACTTC
TRBD1	.	TRBV20-1	TRBJ2-7	CSAPRQGSWEQYF	TGCAGTGCTCCAAGACAGGGGAGTTGGGAGCAGTACTTC
.	.	TRBV4-1	TRBJ2-3	CASSSPTRGRFTQYF	TGCGCCAGCAGCTCTCCGACCCGAGGCAGATTTACGCAGTATTTT
TRBD1	.	TRBV5-1	TRBJ2-7	CASSLLEGQASYEQYF	TGCGCCAGCAGCTTGTTAGAAGGACAGGCCTCCTACGAGCAGTACTTC
.	.	TRBV7-8	TRBJ2-1	CASSLAWVNEQFF	TGTGCCAGCAGCTTAGCGTGGGTTAATGAGCAGTTCTTC
.	.	TRBV28	TRBJ1-1	CASSFISTGNTEAFF	TGTGCCAGCAGTTTTATTTCGACAGGGAACACTGAAGCTTTCTTT
.	few	TRBV5-1	TRBJ2-6	CASSLGPGSGANVLTF	TGCGCCAGCAGCCTCGGCCCGGGCTCTGGGGCCAACGTCCTGACTTTC
.	.	TRBV7-9	TRBJ2-7	CAGGTVDYEQYF	TGTGCCGGGGGGACAGTAGACTACGAGCAGTACTTC
TRBD2	.	TRBV20-1	TRBJ2-7	CSARGGDAYEQYF	TGCAGTGCTCGGGGGGGGGACGCCTACGAGCAGTACTTC
TRBD1	many	TRBV4-3	TRBJ1-1	CASSQGDQGADLTEAFF	TGCGCCAGCAGCCAGGGAGACCAGGGGGCGGACCTCACTGAAGCTTTCTTT
.	many	TRBV15	TRBJ2-6	CATSVVSGANVLTF	TGTGCCACCAGTGTGGTATCTGGGGCCAACGTCCTGACTTTC
.	.	TRBV10-2	TRBJ2-7	CASSRDTSYEQYF	TGCGCCAGCAGCCGGGACACCTCCTACGAGCAGTACTTC
.	many	TRBV28	TRBJ2-7	CASIGQRYSYEQYF	TGTGCCAGCATAGGACAGAGATACTCCTACGAGCAGTACTTC
TRBD1	few	TRBV5-1	TRBJ1-4	CASSLRSGTEEKLFF	TGCGCCAGCAGCTTGAGATCCGGGACAGAAGAAAAACTGTTTTTT
.	many	TRBV10-2	TRBJ2-1	CASSEFRPYNEQFF	TGCGCCAGCAGTGAGTTTAGGCCTTACAATGAGCAGTTCTTC
.	many	TRBV20-1	TRBJ1-5	CSARDSSNQPQHF	TGCAGTGCTAGGGACAGCAGCAATCAGCCCCAGCATTTT
.	.	TRBV7-9	TRBJ1-1	CASSLGGHDTEAFF	TGTGCCAGCAGCTTAGGAGGTCATGACACTGAAGCTTTCTTT
.	.	TRBV5-6	TRBJ2-6	CASRAVQESSGANVLTF	TGTGCCAGCAGGGCGGTACAGGAGAGCTCTGGGGCCAACGTCCTGACTTTC
TRBD1	many	TRBV11-1	TRBJ2-7	CASSPLGQGDYEQYF	TGTGCCAGCAGCCCATTGGGACAGGGCGACTACGAGCAGTACTTC
TRBD2	few	TRBV12-3/TRBV12-4	TRBJ2-5	CASSLRGGQETQYF	TGTGCCAGCAGTTTACGGGGGGGCCAGGAGACCCAGTACTTC
TRBD1	.	TRBV30	TRBJ2-3	CAWGINRGSGTDTQYF	TGTGCCTGGGGAATCAACAGGGGTTCGGGCACAGATACGCAGTATTTT
.	few	TRBV18	TRBJ1-2	CAGAAGAANYGYTF	TGTGCCGGAGCCGCCGGGGCAGCCAACTATGGCTACACCTTC
.	few	TRBV12-3/TRBV12-4	TRBJ2-5	CASSAAPQQETQYF	TGTGCCAGTTCCGCGGCCCCCCAGCAAGAGACCCAGTACTTC
.	few	TRBV7-6	TRBJ1-5	CASSAKWGWVTQPQHF	TGTGCCAGCAGCGCAAAATGGGGGTGGGTCACTCAGCCCCAGCATTTT
.	.	TRBV6-5	TRBJ1-5	CASSLSHTGNQPQHF	TGTGCCAGCAGCCTAAGTCACACCGGCAATCAGCCCCAGCATTTT
.	.	TRBV5-5	TRBJ2-5	CASSLLGLTETQYF	TGTGCCAGCAGCTTGTTGGGGCTGACGGAGACCCAGTACTTC
.	few	TRBV7-2	TRBJ1-6	CASSGGKGSPLHF	TGTGCCAGCAGCGGTGGTAAGGGTTCACCCCTCCACTTT
.	.	TRBV2	TRBJ2-3	CASAMGDTQYF	TGTGCCAGCGCTATGGGAGATACGCAGTATTTT
.	.	TRBV5-1	TRBJ2-7	CASSLVSASSKQYF	TGCGCCAGCAGCTTGGTTTCCGCTTCGAGCAAGCAGTACTTC